The 8 T cell receptor beta chains listed next were all sequenced from one sample in a study of synovial regulatory T cells in juvenile arthritis. TCRdb keeps only in-frame clones here, not all; method: immunoSEQ multiplex PCR. This table lists approximately 9,300 clones. The specimen was Treg cells from blood. The subset is: remaining (HLA-DR-negative) circulating blood Treg cells. These receptor sequences come from a donor aged 2-35 years with juvenile idiopathic arthritis.

This sequence joins TRBV6-6 and TRBJ2-7; TCRdb gives TRBD1 as the D gene, but with no DNA this cannot be confirmed. This CDR3 has 15 residues. No DNA is recorded. From germline, CDR1 is MNHNY and CDR2 SVGAGI (reference sequence). The CDR3 is CASRADRVTSYEQYF.

V and J are TRBV4-1 and TRBJ1-5. The CDR3 totals 15 residues. No DNA is given. Per germline, CDR1 MGHRA and CDR2 YSYEKL. The CDR3 here is CASSQDRGANQPQHF.

The chain uses TRBV29-1 and TRBJ1-5; lacking DNA, the TRBD1 call made by TCRdb goes unchecked. The CDR3 runs to 13 residues. The nucleotide record is missing. From germline, CDR1 is SQVTM and CDR2 ANQGSEA. The CDR3 is CSVAGQGNQPQHF.

This clone is deemed medium-sized by its frequency. Here the CDR3 reads CASRRGTPNTEAFF. This chain links TRBV5-1 with TRBJ1-1. The germline V gene has CDR1 SGHRS and CDR2 YFSETQ. The CDR3 extends over 14 amino acids. No DNA sequence was recorded.

The chain couples TRBV7-9 to TRBJ2-5; without DNA, the TCRdb call of TRBD1 cannot be checked. The germline V gene encodes CDR1 SEHNR and CDR2 FQNEAQ (reference sequence). The CDR3 has 15 residues. No DNA sequence is on record. The CDR3 loop reads CASSSGTGDQETQYF.

The chain couples TRBV19 to TRBJ1-1; there is no DNA to check the TCRdb D call of TRBD1. Looked up from germline, CDR1 is LNHDA and CDR2 is SQIVND (reference sequence). This CDR3 is built from 13 residues. The nucleotide record is missing. This CDR3 reads CASTRHGIAEAFF.

This rearrangement joins TRBV19 to TRBJ1-1; the TCRdb call, TRBD1, lacks DNA for checking. This CDR3 is built from 16 residues. The entry carries no DNA sequence. Germline V gene lookup returns CDR1 LNHDA and CDR2 SQIVND (reference sequence). This chain's CDR3 is CASSIAETGEWTEAFF.

The chain employs TRBV18 and TRBJ2-5; TCRdb's D call, TRBD2, is unchecked because there is no DNA. CDR3 length equals 13 residues. DNA for this receptor is not on file. The germline V gene encodes CDR1 KGHSH and CDR2 LQKENI. CDR3 loop: CASSPSGYLTQYF. Filled out from reference TRBV18 and TRBJ2-5, the complete variable domain reads NAGVMQNPRHLVRRRGQEARLRCSPMKGHSHVYWYRQLPEEGLKFMVYLQKENIIDESGMPKERFSAEFPKEGPSILRIQQVVRGDSAAYFCASSPSGYLTQYFGPGTRLLVL.